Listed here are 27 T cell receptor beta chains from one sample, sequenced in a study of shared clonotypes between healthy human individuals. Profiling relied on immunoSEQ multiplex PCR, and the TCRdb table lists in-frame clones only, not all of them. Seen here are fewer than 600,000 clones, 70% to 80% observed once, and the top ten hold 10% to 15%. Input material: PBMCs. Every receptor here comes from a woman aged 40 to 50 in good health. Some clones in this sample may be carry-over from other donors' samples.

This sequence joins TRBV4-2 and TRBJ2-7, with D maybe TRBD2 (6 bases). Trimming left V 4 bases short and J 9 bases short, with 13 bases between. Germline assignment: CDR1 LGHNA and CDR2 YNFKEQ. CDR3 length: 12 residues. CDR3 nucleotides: TGTGCCAGCAGCCCCCTCGACGGGGGGCAGTACTTC. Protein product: CASSPLDGGQYF.

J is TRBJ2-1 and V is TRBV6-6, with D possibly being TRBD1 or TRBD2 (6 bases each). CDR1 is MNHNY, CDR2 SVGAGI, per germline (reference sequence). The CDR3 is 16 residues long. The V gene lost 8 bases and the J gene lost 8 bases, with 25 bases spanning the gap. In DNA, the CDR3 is TGTGCCAGCGGATCCGGTGGGGGGCCCGTCGTGTATGAGCAGTTCTTC. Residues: CASGSGGGPVVYEQFF.

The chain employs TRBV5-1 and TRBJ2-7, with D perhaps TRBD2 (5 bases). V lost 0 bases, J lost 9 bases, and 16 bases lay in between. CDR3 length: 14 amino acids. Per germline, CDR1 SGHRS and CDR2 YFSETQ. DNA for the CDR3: TGCGCCAGCAGCTTGGAAGTAGAGGGCCTGGGGCAGTACTTC. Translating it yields CASSLEVEGLGQYF.

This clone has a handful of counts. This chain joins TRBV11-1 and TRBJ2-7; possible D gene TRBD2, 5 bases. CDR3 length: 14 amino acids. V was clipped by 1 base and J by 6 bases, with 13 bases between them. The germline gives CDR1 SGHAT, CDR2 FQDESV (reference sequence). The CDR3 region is CASSLVNYRGEQYF. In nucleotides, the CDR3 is TGTGCCAGCAGCTTAGTGAACTACCGGGGCGAGCAGTACTTC.

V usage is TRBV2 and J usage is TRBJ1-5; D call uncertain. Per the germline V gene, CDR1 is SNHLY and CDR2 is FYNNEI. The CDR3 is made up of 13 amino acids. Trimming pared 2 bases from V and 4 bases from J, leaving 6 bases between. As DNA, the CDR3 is TGTGCCAGCAGTGAAAACAGTAATCAGCCCCAGCATTTT. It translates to CASSENSNQPQHF.

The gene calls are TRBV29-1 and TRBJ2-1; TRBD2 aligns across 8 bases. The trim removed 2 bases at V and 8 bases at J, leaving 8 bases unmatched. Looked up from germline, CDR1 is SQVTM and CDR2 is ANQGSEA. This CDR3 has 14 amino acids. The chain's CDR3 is CSVEPSGHLDEQFF. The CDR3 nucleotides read TGCAGCGTTGAACCTAGCGGGCATCTCGATGAGCAGTTCTTC.

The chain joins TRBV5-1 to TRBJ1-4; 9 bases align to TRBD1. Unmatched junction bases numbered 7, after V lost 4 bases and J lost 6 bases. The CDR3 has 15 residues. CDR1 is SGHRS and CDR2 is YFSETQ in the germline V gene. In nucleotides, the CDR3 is TGCGCCAGCAGCGACCCCACAGGGGGCGATGAAAAACTGTTTTTT. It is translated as CASSDPTGGDEKLFF.

As DNA, the CDR3 is TGTGCCAGCAGTTTGGGGACAAGTTATGGCTACACCTTC. It yields the protein CASSLGTSYGYTF. This chain uses TRBV6-6 with TRBJ1-2; possibly TRBD1 for D (6 bases). Germline assignment: CDR1 MNHNY and CDR2 SVGAGI (reference sequence). The CDR3 totals 13 residues. V dropped 4 bases and J dropped 5 bases, with 11 bases sitting between them.

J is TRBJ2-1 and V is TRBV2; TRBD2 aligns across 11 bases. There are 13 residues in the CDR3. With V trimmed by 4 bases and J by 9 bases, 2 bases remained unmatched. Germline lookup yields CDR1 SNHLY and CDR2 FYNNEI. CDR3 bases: TGTGCCAGCAGTGTGCTAGCGGGAGGTGAGCAGTTCTTC. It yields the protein CASSVLAGGEQFF.

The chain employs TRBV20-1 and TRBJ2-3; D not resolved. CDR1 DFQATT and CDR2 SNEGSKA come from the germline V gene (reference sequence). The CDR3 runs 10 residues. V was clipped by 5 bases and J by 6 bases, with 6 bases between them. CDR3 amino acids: CSALGDTQYF. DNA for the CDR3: TGCAGTGCTTTGGGGGATACGCAGTATTTT.

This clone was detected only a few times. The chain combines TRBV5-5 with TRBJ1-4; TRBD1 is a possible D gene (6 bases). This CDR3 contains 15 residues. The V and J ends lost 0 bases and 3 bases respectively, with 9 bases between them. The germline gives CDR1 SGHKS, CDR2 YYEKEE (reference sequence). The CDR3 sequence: CASSLETGSNEKLFF. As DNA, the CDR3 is TGTGCCAGCAGCTTGGAAACAGGGTCTAATGAAAAACTGTTTTTT.

CDR3 protein: CASSPGTGPDTQYF. CDR3 DNA sequence: TGCGCCAGCAGCCCAGGGACAGGCCCAGATACGCAGTATTTT. V gene TRBV5-1 combines with J gene TRBJ2-3, with 8 bases fitting TRBD1. The V gene end was trimmed by 4 bases and the J gene end by 4 bases; junction bases not matched to a gene: 5. Germline V gene lookup returns CDR1 SGHRS and CDR2 YFSETQ. The CDR3 covers 14 residues.

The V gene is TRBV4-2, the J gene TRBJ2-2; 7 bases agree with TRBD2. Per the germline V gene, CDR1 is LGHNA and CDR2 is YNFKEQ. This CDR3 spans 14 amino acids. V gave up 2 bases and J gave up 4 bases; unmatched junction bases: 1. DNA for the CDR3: TGTGCCAGCAGCCAACTAGCGGCCACCGGGGAGCTGTTTTTT. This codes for CASSQLAATGELFF.

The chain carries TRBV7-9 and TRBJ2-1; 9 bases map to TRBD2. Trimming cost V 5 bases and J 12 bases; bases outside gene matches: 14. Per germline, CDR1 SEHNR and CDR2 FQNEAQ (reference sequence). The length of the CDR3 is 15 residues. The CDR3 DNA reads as TGTGCCAGCAGCCTAGAACTAGCTGCGGGAGGGGGGCAGTTCTTC. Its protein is CASSLELAAGGGQFF.

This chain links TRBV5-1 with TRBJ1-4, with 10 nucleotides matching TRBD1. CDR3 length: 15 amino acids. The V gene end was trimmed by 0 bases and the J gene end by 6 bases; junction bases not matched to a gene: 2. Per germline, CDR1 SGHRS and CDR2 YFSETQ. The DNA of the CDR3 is TGCGCCAGCAGCTTGGCCGGGACAGGGGATGAAAAACTGTTTTTT. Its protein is CASSLAGTGDEKLFF. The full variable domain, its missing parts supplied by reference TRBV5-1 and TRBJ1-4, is KAGVTQTPRYLIKTRGQQVTLSCSPISGHRSVSWYQQTPGQGLQFLFEYFSETQRNKGNFPGRFSGRQFSNSRSEMNVSTLELGDSALYLCASSLAGTGDEKLFFGSGTQLSVL.

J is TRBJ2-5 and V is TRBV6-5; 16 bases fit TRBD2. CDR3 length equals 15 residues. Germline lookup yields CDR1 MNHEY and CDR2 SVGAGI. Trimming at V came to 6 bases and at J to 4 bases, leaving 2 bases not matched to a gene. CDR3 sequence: CASRGLAGGSETQYF. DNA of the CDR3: TGTGCCAGCAGGGGACTAGCGGGAGGGTCAGAGACCCAGTACTTC.

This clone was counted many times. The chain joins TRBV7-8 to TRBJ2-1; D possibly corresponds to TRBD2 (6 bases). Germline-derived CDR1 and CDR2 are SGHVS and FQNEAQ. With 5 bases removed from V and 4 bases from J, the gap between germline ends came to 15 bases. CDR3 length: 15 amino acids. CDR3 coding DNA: TGTGCCAGCAGCGCCCGAGAGGGGACTTACAATGAGCAGTTCTTC. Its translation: CASSAREGTYNEQFF.

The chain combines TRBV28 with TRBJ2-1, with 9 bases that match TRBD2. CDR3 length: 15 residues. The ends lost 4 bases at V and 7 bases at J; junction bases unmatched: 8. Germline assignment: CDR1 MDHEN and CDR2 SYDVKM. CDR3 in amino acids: CASSSIAGVRNEQFF. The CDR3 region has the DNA TGTGCCAGCAGTTCAATAGCGGGAGTCAGAAATGAGCAGTTCTTC. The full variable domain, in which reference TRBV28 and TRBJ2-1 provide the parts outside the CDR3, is DVKVTQSSRYLVKRTGEKVFLECVQDMDHENMFWYRQDPGLGLRLIYFSYDVKMKEKGDIPEGYSVSREKKERFSLILESASTNQTSMYLCASSSIAGVRNEQFFGPGTRLTVL.

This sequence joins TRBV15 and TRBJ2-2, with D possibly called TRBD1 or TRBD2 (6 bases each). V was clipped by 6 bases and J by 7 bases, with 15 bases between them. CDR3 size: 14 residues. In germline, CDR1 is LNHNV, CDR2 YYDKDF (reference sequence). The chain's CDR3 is CATSAIRGHGELFF. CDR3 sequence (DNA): TGTGCCACCAGTGCCATCCGGGGGCACGGGGAGCTGTTTTTT.

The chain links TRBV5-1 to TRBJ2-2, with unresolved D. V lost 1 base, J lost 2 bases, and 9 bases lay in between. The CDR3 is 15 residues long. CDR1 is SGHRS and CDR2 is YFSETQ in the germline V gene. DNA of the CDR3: TGCGCCAGCAGCTTGAATTTAGCAAACACCGGGGAGCTGTTTTTT. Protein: CASSLNLANTGELFF.

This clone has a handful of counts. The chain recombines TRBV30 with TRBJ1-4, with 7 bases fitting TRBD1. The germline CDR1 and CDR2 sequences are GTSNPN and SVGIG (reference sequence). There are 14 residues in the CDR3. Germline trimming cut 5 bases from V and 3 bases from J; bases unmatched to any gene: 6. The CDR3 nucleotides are TGTGCCTGGTCCACAGGGGAGCCTAATGAAAAACTGTTTTTT. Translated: CAWSTGEPNEKLFF.

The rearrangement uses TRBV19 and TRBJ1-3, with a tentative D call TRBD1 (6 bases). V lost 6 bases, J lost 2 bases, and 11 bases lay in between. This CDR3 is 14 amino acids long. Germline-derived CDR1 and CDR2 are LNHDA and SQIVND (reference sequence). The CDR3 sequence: CASRPGQPGNTIYF. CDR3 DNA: TGTGCCAGTAGGCCGGGACAACCTGGAAACACCATATATTTT.

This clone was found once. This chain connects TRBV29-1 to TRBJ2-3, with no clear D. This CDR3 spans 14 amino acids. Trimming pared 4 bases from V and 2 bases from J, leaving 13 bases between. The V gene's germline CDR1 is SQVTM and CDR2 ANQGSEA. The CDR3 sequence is CSVAIGSPTDTQYF. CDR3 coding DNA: TGCAGCGTTGCAATCGGGTCGCCCACAGATACGCAGTATTTT.

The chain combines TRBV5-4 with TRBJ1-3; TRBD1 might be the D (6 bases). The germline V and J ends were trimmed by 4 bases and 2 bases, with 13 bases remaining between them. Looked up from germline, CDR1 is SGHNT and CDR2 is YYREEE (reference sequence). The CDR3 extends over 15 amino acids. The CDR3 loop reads CASSQGFVTGNTIYF. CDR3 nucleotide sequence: TGTGCCAGCAGCCAGGGGTTCGTGACTGGAAACACCATATATTTT.

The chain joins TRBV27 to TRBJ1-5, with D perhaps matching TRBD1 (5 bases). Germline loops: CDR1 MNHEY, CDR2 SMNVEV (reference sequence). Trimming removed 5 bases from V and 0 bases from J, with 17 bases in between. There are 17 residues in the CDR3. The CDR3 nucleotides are TGTGCCAGCAGTGGGCGGACGGGGGGATATAGCAATCAGCCCCAGCATTTT. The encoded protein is CASSGRTGGYSNQPQHF.

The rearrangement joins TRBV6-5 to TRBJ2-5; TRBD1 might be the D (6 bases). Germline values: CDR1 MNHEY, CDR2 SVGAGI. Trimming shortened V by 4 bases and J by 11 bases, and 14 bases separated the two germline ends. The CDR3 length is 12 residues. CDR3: CASSLQGKEQYF. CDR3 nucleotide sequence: TGTGCCAGCAGTTTACAGGGTAAAGAGCAGTACTTC.

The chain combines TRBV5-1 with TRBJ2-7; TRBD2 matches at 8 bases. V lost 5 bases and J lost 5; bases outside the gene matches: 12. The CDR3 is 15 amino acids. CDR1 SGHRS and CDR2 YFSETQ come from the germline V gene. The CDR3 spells CASREAGLATNEQYF. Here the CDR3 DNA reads TGCGCCAGCAGAGAAGCCGGACTAGCAACGAACGAGCAGTACTTC. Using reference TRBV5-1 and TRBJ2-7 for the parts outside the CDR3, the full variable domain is KAGVTQTPRYLIKTRGQQVTLSCSPISGHRSVSWYQQTPGQGLQFLFEYFSETQRNKGNFPGRFSGRQFSNSRSEMNVSTLELGDSALYLCASREAGLATNEQYFGPGTRLTVT.